Shown below are 10 T cell receptor beta chains from a single sample sequenced in a study of OX40 agonist ivuxolimab in advanced cancers. This table comes from immunoSEQ multiplex PCR, and its TCRdb copy is limited to in-frame clones, with some not included. The data hold around 74,000 clones, with over 75% observed a single time. The sample consisted of CD4+ or CD8+ T cells sorted from blood, taken in a trial of the OX40 agonist ivuxolimab. These receptors originate from an adult with an advanced solid tumor such as melanoma, head and neck, liver or kidney cancer.

This rearrangement joins TRBV10-2 to TRBJ2-1; TRBD1 agrees at 11 bases. CDR3 size: 14 residues. Germline values: CDR1 WSHSY, CDR2 SAAADI. V trimming: 6 bases; J trimming: 7 bases; junction bases outside the gene matches: 5. The CDR3 region is CASRDGTGGNEQFF. The CDR3 DNA reads as TGCGCCAGCAGAGATGGGACAGGGGGGAATGAGCAGTTCTTC.

The chain carries TRBV9 and TRBJ2-3, with D perhaps matching TRBD2 (6 bases). Trimming left V 0 bases short and J 6 bases short, with 14 bases between. The length of the CDR3 is 15 residues. The V gene's germline CDR1 is SGDLS and CDR2 YYNGEE. CDR3 region: CASSVVASGGDTQYF. For the CDR3, the DNA is TGTGCCAGCAGCGTAGTGGCTAGTGGGGGGGATACGCAGTATTTT. The full variable domain, rest sourced from reference TRBV9 and TRBJ2-3, is DSGVTQTPKHLITATGQRVTLRCSPRSGDLSVYWYQQSLDQGLQFLIQYYNGEERAKGNILERFSAQQFPDLHSELNLSSLELGDSALYFCASSVVASGGDTQYFGPGTRLTVL.

V is TRBV19 and J is TRBJ2-3; a weak D match, TRBD2 (5 bases). CDR1 is LNHDA, CDR2 SQIVND, per germline (reference sequence). Trimming pared 6 bases from V and 0 bases from J, leaving 10 bases between. There are 14 residues in the CDR3. The CDR3 is CASRSGTSTDTQYF. The CDR3, as DNA: TGTGCCAGTAGGTCGGGAACTAGCACAGATACGCAGTATTTT.

The gene calls are TRBV7-9 and TRBJ1-2; D possibly corresponds to TRBD1 (5 bases). Trimming shortened V by 5 bases and J by 0 bases, and 13 bases separated the two germline ends. This CDR3 contains 15 residues. The germline V gene encodes CDR1 SEHNR and CDR2 FQNEAQ (reference sequence). CDR3 sequence reads: CASSPMQGSNYGYTF. Written as DNA, the CDR3 is TGTGCCAGCAGCCCCATGCAGGGTTCTAACTATGGCTACACCTTC.

The rearrangement joins TRBV12-5 to TRBJ2-4; D not resolved. CDR3 size: 13 residues. V lost 2 bases and J 9 bases, leaving 11 bases between the germline ends. CDR1 LGHNT and CDR2 FRNRAP come from the germline V gene. In nucleotides, the CDR3 is TGTGCTAGTGGTTTGATGGGGATAGGCATTCAGTACTTC. Residues: CASGLMGIGIQYF.

The V and J genes are TRBV6-6 and TRBJ1-2; D uncertain. The CDR3 sequence is 14 residues long. Looked up from germline, CDR1 is MNHNY and CDR2 is SVGAGI (reference sequence). The V end was cut by 6 bases, the J end by 4 bases, with 15 bases between. The CDR3 DNA sequence: TGTGCCAGCAGATCCGCCGAGGGAGCCTATGGCTACACCTTC. Translation: CASRSAEGAYGYTF.

The chain uses TRBV7-2 and TRBJ2-7; 7 bases are shared with TRBD1. Looked up from germline, CDR1 is SGHTA and CDR2 is FQGNSA. V dropped 2 bases and J dropped 4; count of bases not matched to a gene: 2. The CDR3 runs to 13 residues. CDR3 sequence: CASSLSGGYEQYF. CDR3 sequence (DNA): TGTGCCAGCAGCTTATCAGGGGGTTACGAGCAGTACTTC.

The chain has TRBV19 and TRBJ1-1; D might be TRBD1 (5 bases). The germline V and J ends were trimmed by 1 base and 0 bases, with 12 bases remaining between them. This CDR3 has 16 residues. CDR1 and CDR2 from the germline V gene are LNHDA and SQIVND (reference sequence). CDR3 region: CASSIGGTEMNTEAFF. The CDR3 DNA is TGTGCCAGTAGTATAGGGGGGACTGAGATGAACACTGAAGCTTTCTTT.

The chain recombines TRBV11-2 with TRBJ1-3, with D possibly being TRBD1 (5 bases). The CDR3 loop spans 15 amino acids. CDR1 SGHAT and CDR2 FQNNGV come from the germline V gene. The V end lost 6 bases, the J end lost 4 bases, and 16 bases lay between the germline ends. CDR3 DNA sequence: TGTGCCAGCAGTCCCTTGGGGGTGCCCGGAAACACCATATATTTT. Encoded protein: CASSPLGVPGNTIYF. Supplemented by reference TRBV11-2 and TRBJ1-3, the full variable domain reads EAGVAQSPRYKIIEKRQSVAFWCNPISGHATLYWYQQILGQGPKLLIQFQNNGVVDDSQLPKDRFSAERLKGVDSTLKIQPAKLEDSAVYLCASSPLGVPGNTIYFGEGSWLTVV.

The gene calls are TRBV6-5 and TRBJ1-4; 7 nucleotides agree with TRBD1. V shed 6 bases, J shed 8 bases, and the junction held 6 bases outside the gene matches. CDR3 length equals 13 residues. Germline V gene data show CDR1 as MNHEY and CDR2 as SVGAGI. The CDR3 nucleotides are TGTGCCAGCAGACGTGCAGGGGGGGAAAAACTGTTTTTT. Protein sequence: CASRRAGGEKLFF.